This entry features one TCR beta chain sequence. What it recognizes is unknown. This entry comes from a study of blood T cells in healthy people across ages. V dropped 10 bases and J dropped 0 bases, with 24 bases sitting between them. CDR1 is MNHNS, CDR2 SASEGT, per germline. This CDR3 contains 17 residues. A J-beta primer mix and a sample-barcoded 5' primer were used in a second PCR of about 7 to 11 cycles. TCRdb independently ran MiXCR on the 5' RACE reads; one entry per CDR3 protein. The repertoire consists of roughly 500,000 distinct CDR3 sequences, with approximately 25% occurring once and the leading ten covering approximately 8.7%. The authors drew around 11 milliliters of peripheral blood from each donor. Study-level results: Roughly linear declines in TCR beta diversity per million T cells occurred with age.

This sample also belongs to another study, concerning T cells of mothers and their children. That report notes: Extraction yielded RNA that went, in full, into cDNA synthesis at around 1.5 ug per 15 ul. It was found that thymic selection shapes TCR recombination output similarly in related and unrelated pairs.

Sequencing used blood. The V and J genes are TRBV6-1 and TRBJ1-1; D possibly corresponds to TRBD1 (6 bases). The TCR originated in a boy aged 10-17 years in good health. DNA for the CDR3: TGTGCCATCTCCCCAGGAGGGGGGGCGCTTTTGAACACTGAAGCTTTCTTT. It translates to CAISPGGGALLNTEAFF.